This T cell receptor beta chain was documented in a study of neoadjuvant anti-PD-1 for oral cavity cancer. Blood libraries mostly used roughly 500 ng genomic DNA, six replicates each. TCRdb's copy holds only in-frame clones and misses some; the assay was immunoSEQ multiplex PCR. The sample shows approximately 72,000 clones, 83% of them seen only once. This clone has only one observation. These oral cavity squamous cell carcinomas were HPV-negative and locally advanced. Blood cells were analyzed directly, without culture or expansion. After removal of 4 bases from V and 4 bases from J, the junction contained 10 bases not matched to a gene. Germline V lookup: CDR1 MNHEY, CDR2 SVGAGI. The CDR3 sequence is 16 residues long.

This sequence originates from a person between 40 and 85 years old with oral cavity squamous cell carcinoma. This chain joins TRBV6-5 and TRBJ1-2; the match to TRBD1 covers 9 bases. The sample was PBMCs, taken before nivolumab (anti-PD-1) treatment. The CDR3 spells CASSSGTGLFPYGYTF. DNA of the CDR3: TGTGCCAGCAGTTCCGGGACAGGGTTATTCCCCTATGGCTACACCTTC.